This T cell receptor (beta chain) was profiled in a study of tumor and adjacent non-tumor tissue in lung cancer (dated by TCRdb to the late 2010s). Turning to the overall study: Of the cohort, around eleven patients had adenocarcinoma, 2 had squamous cell carcinoma and 1 had small cell lung cancer. TCRbeta CDR3 sequencing was performed on about 29 paired specimens, with one tumor sample and one normal lung sample collected per patient. The roughly 15 patients were aged roughly 31 to 85 years, included about ten men and 5 women, and had TNM stage I to III disease. Bulk TCRbeta repertoires were compared between lung tumor tissue and matched distant non-tumor lung tissue obtained from approximately 15 lung cancer patients. Sequencing produced some 130,000,000 productive TCRbeta reads in total, an average of approximately 4.2 million reads per sample. What the study reported, not specific to this receptor: TCR diversity (inverse Simpson) was significantly higher in tumor than in normal lung tissue (around 450 vs 150, P = 0.0075, Mann-Whitney U test). In normal lung, the top 100 clones accounted for a significantly larger cumulative share of the repertoire than in tumor tissue. Neither the sequencing platform nor unique molecular identifiers are named or mentioned anywhere in the methods. Only around 14 patients were in the cohort, and the authors stated that larger samples and more detailed clinical data are needed. Significantly higher TCR diversity was found in younger patients, and higher tumor TCR diversity was associated with shorter overall and disease-free survival. Because peripheral blood was not sequenced, blood TCRbeta repertoires in the lung cancer patients of the study were not examined.

A note on this clonotype: Its antigen is currently not known. This may be a read error, as it is one base from a much larger clone.

From its cysteine to its phenylalanine, the CDR3 spans 15 amino acids. Only the CDR3 portion is preserved as DNA: 45 bases, with reading frame beginning at the first base. Via the germline V gene, CDR1 is SGHRS and CDR2 YFSETQ. Between the V and J ends, shortened by 4 bases and 0 bases respectively, the junction contains 13 bases. Bulk unsorted tissue served as the source for RNA extraction, and RNA quality was assessed using a NanoDrop ND-1000 and an Agilent 2100. Newly diagnosed lung cancer patients without prior chemotherapy who had been admitted for thoracic surgery in China between August and November 2014 were enrolled as donors. Patients who had received previous radiotherapy or chemotherapy, or who had another concurrent cancer, were excluded from the study. Pieces of surgical tissue measuring about 1-2.2 cm3 were kept in RNAlater solution and stored at -80 degrees C until use. Library construction relied on multiplex PCR. Sequencing used an Illumina HiSeq 2500. TCRbeta libraries were constructed through three rounds of nested PCR with primers (Table S4) according to protocols modified from ARM-PCR. Before sequencing, PCR products of 200-500 bp were cut from the gel and purified using the QIAquick gel extraction kit. The paper's data handling went like this. Trimmomatic was used to clean the reads, FLASH was used to merge the reads into complete CDR3 sequences, and MiTCR was used to assign the reads to V(D)J germline segments. Clonal diversity was calculated as the inverse Simpson's index using VDJtools. In-frame sequences lacking a premature stop codon were counted as productive reads. TCRdb reanalyzed the raw reads on its own, using fastp at Q25 for trimming and MiXCR for clone calling, and kept in-frame beta chains. One record per CDR3 amino acid sequence lists the most common genes and DNA. Here the V and J calls rest on TCRdb's processing, not on the authors' analysis. This sample has more than 75,000 distinct CDR3 sequences in its table, and roughly 70% of those were observed once. Jointly, the top ten make up over 10% of the sample.

This receptor was taken from a woman in her 70s with non-small cell lung cancer. The receptor chain draws on TRBV5-1 and TRBJ1-1; the D gene lacks a confident call. The sample comprised lung tumor tissue. The DNA sequence is as follows: TGCGCCAGCAGCGAGACGGGCGGACTGAACACTGAAGCTTTCTTT. It is translated as CASSETGGLNTEAFF.